This T cell receptor (beta chain) was captured by sequencing in a study of T cell clones after liver transplantation. Study as a whole: A pre-transplant mixed lymphocyte reaction with TCRbeta sequencing defined graft-donor-reactive clones followed in post-transplant blood.

On this clone: Its cognate antigen is unknown.

Generated by immunoSEQ multiplex PCR, the TCRdb table keeps only in-frame clones and is missing some. The data hold around 100,000 clones, with about 86% observed a single time. Trimming shortened V by 5 bases and J by 2 bases, and 9 bases separated the two germline ends. Germline CDR1 KGHSH, CDR2 LQKENI. The CDR3 length is 13 residues. Study results and caveats: Conclusions were preliminary, with small, heterogeneous patient groups. A larger donor-reactive than third-party decline suggested partial antigen-specific deletion.

This chain links TRBV18 with TRBJ1-2; D call uncertain. The sample was CD4+ T cells from blood, taken about 50 months after liver transplant. This TCR came from a human patient who received a liver transplant. The graft donor may account for some of the T cells. The CDR3 sequence is CASSRTENYGYTF. As DNA, the CDR3 is TGTGCCAGCTCAAGGACTGAGAACTATGGCTACACCTTC.